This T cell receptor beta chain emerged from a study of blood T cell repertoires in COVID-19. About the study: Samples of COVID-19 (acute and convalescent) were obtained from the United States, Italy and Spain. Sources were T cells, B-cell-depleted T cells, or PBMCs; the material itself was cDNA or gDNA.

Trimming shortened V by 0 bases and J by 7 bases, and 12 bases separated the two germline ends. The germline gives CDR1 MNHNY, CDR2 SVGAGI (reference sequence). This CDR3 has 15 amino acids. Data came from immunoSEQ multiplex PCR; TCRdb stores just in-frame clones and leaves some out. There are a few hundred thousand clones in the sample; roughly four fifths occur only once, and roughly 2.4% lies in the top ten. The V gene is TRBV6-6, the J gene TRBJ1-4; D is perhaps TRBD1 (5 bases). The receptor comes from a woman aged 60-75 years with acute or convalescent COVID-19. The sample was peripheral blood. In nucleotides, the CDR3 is TGTGCCAGCAGTTACTCGGCTCAGGGAAGTGAAAAACTGTTTTTT. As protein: CASSYSAQGSEKLFF.